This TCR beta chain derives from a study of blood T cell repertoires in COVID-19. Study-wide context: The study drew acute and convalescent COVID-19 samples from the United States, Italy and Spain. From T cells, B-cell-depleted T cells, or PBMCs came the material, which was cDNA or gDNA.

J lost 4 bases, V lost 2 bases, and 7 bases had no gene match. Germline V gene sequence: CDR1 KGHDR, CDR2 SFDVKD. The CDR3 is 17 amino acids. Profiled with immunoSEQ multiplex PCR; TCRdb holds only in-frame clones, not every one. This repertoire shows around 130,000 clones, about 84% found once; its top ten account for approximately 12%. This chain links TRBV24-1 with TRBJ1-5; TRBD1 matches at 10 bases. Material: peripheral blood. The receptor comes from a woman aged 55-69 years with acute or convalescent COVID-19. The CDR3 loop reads CATSDSRQGAWNQPQHF. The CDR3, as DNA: TGTGCCACCAGTGATTCCAGACAGGGGGCTTGGAATCAGCCCCAGCATTTT.